This T cell receptor (beta chain) stems from a study of blood T cell repertoires in COVID-19. Whole-study context: The origin of the acute and convalescent COVID-19 samples was the United States, Italy and Spain. PBMCs, B-cell-depleted T cells, or T cells provided the cDNA or gDNA that made up the material.

Authors' data handling: Reference gene primer amplification gave estimated nucleated cell counts. This table comes from immunoSEQ multiplex PCR, and its TCRdb copy is limited to in-frame clones, with some not included. V, J and clone size are those of that table, while D and trimming were read from the DNA. The table lists about half a million clones, approximately 85% of them singletons. Trimming shortened V by 3 bases and J by 5 bases, and 10 bases separated the two germline ends. CDR1 is LGHNT and CDR2 is FRNRAP in the germline V gene. The length of the CDR3 is 13 residues. What was sequenced was peripheral blood. The chain couples TRBV12-5 to TRBJ2-5, with D tentatively TRBD2 (6 bases). The clonotype originates from a human donor in a cohort sampled during active COVID-19. This CDR3 reads CASGLWGRETQYF. The CDR3, as DNA: TGTGCTAGTGGTTTATGGGGGAGGGAGACCCAGTACTTC.